The 27 T cell receptor beta chains in this list originate from one sample, sequenced in a study of T-cell reconstitution after alpha-beta-depleted transplantation in children. Unique molecular identifiers were incorporated into the prepared TCRbeta library. In TCRdb, the PCR reads were re-called with MiXCR into one record per CDR3 protein. The sample records 25,000 to 30,000 distinct CDR3 sequences, about 6.3% being singletons. Sequencing was performed on PBMCs, mostly from graft donor cells, taken 180 days after TCRalphabeta/CD19-depleted stem cell transplant. The receptors originated from a male patient under 18 who had a stem cell transplant for acute myeloid leukemia, so the T cells may come from the graft donor.

This clonotype was seen repeatedly, ten times or more. This chain uses TRBV30 with TRBJ1-1, with 11 bases matching TRBD1. The CDR3 sequence is 15 residues long. J lost 3 bases, V lost 1 base, and 4 bases had no gene match. Germline CDR1 is GTSNPN and CDR2 is SVGIG (reference sequence). This CDR3 reads CAWSARTGGYTEAFF. Written as DNA, the CDR3 is TGTGCCTGGAGTGCCCGGACAGGGGGCTACACTGAAGCTTTCTTT. Together with reference TRBV30 and TRBJ1-1, the CDR3 gives the full variable domain: SQTIHQWPATLVQPVGSPLSLECTVEGTSNPNLYWYRQAAGRGLQLLFYSVGIGQISSEVPQNLSASRPQDRQFILSSKKLLLSDSGFYLCAWSARTGGYTEAFFGQGTRLTVV.

This clonotype has at least ten counts. The V gene is TRBV6-6, the J gene TRBJ2-7; D call uncertain. The CDR3 covers 12 residues. V was clipped by 5 bases and J by 5 bases, with 10 bases between them. Germline loops: CDR1 MNHNY, CDR2 SVGAGI (reference sequence). In nucleotides, the CDR3 is TGTGCCAGCAGTCCCGACACGGACGAGCAGTACGTC. It encodes CASSPDTDEQYV.

This clonotype was seen at least ten times. This chain links TRBV10-2 with TRBJ2-5, with TRBD2 matching over 10 bases. V gave up 8 bases and J gave up 5 bases; unmatched junction bases: 8. Germline V gene data show CDR1 as WSHSY and CDR2 as SAAADI. The CDR3 totals 14 residues. DNA of the CDR3: TGCGCCAGCCAACGGCTAGCGGGGGTTGAGACCCAGTACTTC. Protein product: CASQRLAGVETQYF.

Ten or more counts support this clonotype. J is TRBJ2-5 and V is TRBV14, with a possible D match to TRBD2 (5 bases). Germline assignment: CDR1 SGHDN and CDR2 FVKESK. V was cut by 4 bases and J by 5 bases, with 14 bases left in between. CDR3 length: 14 amino acids. For the CDR3, the DNA is TGTGCCAGCAGCCCCACTAGGAGTCGGGAGACCCAGTACTTC. This translates into CASSPTRSRETQYF.

This clonotype has at least ten counts. This CDR3 is CASSPGQNTDTQYF. CDR3 coding DNA: TGTGCCAGCAGCCCCGGACAGAACACAGATACGCAGTATTTT. This chain connects TRBV5-6 to TRBJ2-3; possibly TRBD1 for D (6 bases). V was shortened by 4 bases and J by 2 bases, with 11 bases between the two germline ends. The germline V gene encodes CDR1 SGHDT and CDR2 YYEEEE. The CDR3 is 14 residues long.

To note about this clonotype: Sequence at one end of the junction differs from germline and may be a read error. The chain combines TRBV4-2 with TRBJ2-1; D unresolved. CDR1 is LGHNA, CDR2 YNFKEQ, per germline. The CDR3 runs 15 residues. The CDR3 here is CAISPGLICYNEQFF. DNA for the CDR3: TGTGCCATCAGCCCCGGGTTGATCTGCTACAATGAGCAGTTCTTC.

This clonotype was detected ten times or more. This chain uses TRBV6-1 with TRBJ1-4; 9 nucleotides match TRBD1. Germline values: CDR1 MNHNS, CDR2 SASEGT. With V trimmed by 7 bases and J by 12 bases, 15 bases remained unmatched. CDR3 length equals 15 residues. CDR3 in DNA: TGTGCCAGCACCTCAGGAGGGACAGGGAATAGTGAACTGTTTTTT. It yields the protein CASTSGGTGNSELFF.

This clonotype has at least ten counts. The rearrangement joins TRBV28 to TRBJ2-7; unclear D gene. Looked up from germline, CDR1 is MDHEN and CDR2 is SYDVKM. The length of the CDR3 is 13 residues. The V end lost 8 bases, the J end lost 6 bases, and 17 bases lay between the germline ends. For the CDR3, the DNA is TGTGCCAGCCTAGACCGGGCTGTTGGCGAGCAGTACTTC. Amino acid sequence: CASLDRAVGEQYF.

This clonotype appeared many times. The chain employs TRBV9 and TRBJ2-5, with 11 bases lining up with TRBD2. The germline V gene has CDR1 SGDLS and CDR2 YYNGEE. This CDR3 has 22 amino acids. J lost 1 base, V lost 0 bases, and 20 bases had no gene match. The CDR3 coding sequence is TGTGCCAGCAGCGTAGCCCCGTCTCAGGGTTCTCTAGCGGGAGGCCGCCAAGAGACCCAGTACTTC. It codes for CASSVAPSQGSLAGGRQETQYF.

This clonotype came up many times. The chain couples TRBV6-4 to TRBJ2-3, with D possibly matching TRBD2 (5 bases). CDR3 length: 15 amino acids. Germline V gives CDR1 MRHNA, CDR2 SNTAGT. V was clipped by 4 bases and J by 1 base, with 12 bases between them. The DNA for the CDR3 is TGTGCCAGCAGTGGCGGAGGTGGGGGCACAGATACGCAGTATTTT. This gives the protein CASSGGGGGTDTQYF.

This chain connects TRBV7-2 to TRBJ1-4; weak D call: TRBD1 (6 bases). Germline lookup yields CDR1 SGHTA and CDR2 FQGNSA. This CDR3 has 14 amino acids. V gave up 4 bases and J gave up 6 bases, with 12 bases separating them. CDR3 protein: CASSYGTSYEKLFF. CDR3 DNA: TGTGCCAGCAGCTACGGGACATCTTATGAAAAACTGTTTTTT.

This clonotype was counted ten times or more. This chain links TRBV20-1 with TRBJ2-7; 8 bases align to TRBD1. Germline V gene data show CDR1 as DFQATT and CDR2 as SNEGSKA (reference sequence). The J segment lost 5 bases and the V segment lost 5 bases, leaving 8 bases of the junction unmatched. CDR3 length equals 13 residues. CDR3 sequence reads: CSARQGALDEQYF. CDR3 nucleotide sequence: TGCAGTGCTCGGCAGGGGGCCTTAGACGAGCAGTACTTC.

This clonotype was observed many times. The chain couples TRBV6-2 or TRBV6-3 to TRBJ2-3; D is possibly TRBD2 (5 bases). Deletions cut 5 bases from V and 1 base from J, with 13 bases between. Germline V CDR1 and CDR2: MNHEY, SVGEGT. The CDR3 sequence is 15 residues long. CDR3 nucleotides: TGTGCCAGCAGTCTAGAGCGGTCCCGCACAGATACGCAGTATTTT. This codes for CASSLERSRTDTQYF.

This clonotype is classed as medium-sized. V usage is TRBV20-1 and J usage is TRBJ2-1; maybe TRBD1 (6 bases). Germline CDR1 DFQATT, CDR2 SNEGSKA (reference sequence). The V gene lost 1 base and the J gene lost 0 bases, with 13 bases spanning the gap. There are 16 residues in the CDR3. The CDR3 spells CSARAHRGSSYNEQFF. CDR3 nucleotide sequence: TGCAGTGCTAGAGCTCATAGGGGGAGCTCCTACAATGAGCAGTTCTTC.

For this clonotype: A read error is possible here, since a much larger clone lies one base away. The chain carries TRBV12-3 or TRBV12-4 and TRBJ2-2, with 8 positions matching TRBD2. J lost 7 bases, V lost 10 bases, and 26 bases had no gene match. The CDR3 is 19 amino acids. The DNA of the CDR3 is TGTGCCATCAGGCCTGCTAGCGGGCACGGGGGAGAACATGACGGGGAGCTGTTTTTT. Its protein product is CAIRPASGHGGEHDGELFF.

There are many counts of this clonotype. V gene TRBV7-3 combines with J gene TRBJ2-3, with D perhaps matching TRBD1 or TRBD2 (5 bases each). The CDR3 has 15 residues. Germline loops: CDR1 SGHTA, CDR2 FQGTGA. The ends were cut back, 2 bases at V and 6 bases at J, with 15 bases in the middle. The CDR3 sequence: CASSLEGRAGDTQYF. The CDR3 DNA reads TGTGCCAGCAGCTTAGAGGGACGGGCCGGGGATACGCAGTATTTT.

This clonotype was counted many times. The chain is built from TRBV5-1 and TRBJ2-1, with TRBD1 identical over 7 bases. Germline-derived CDR1 and CDR2 are SGHRS and YFSETQ. Germline trimming cut 3 bases from V and 5 bases from J; bases unmatched to any gene: 8. This CDR3 is 15 amino acids long. CDR3 bases: TGCGCCAGCAGCTCCCTAGGACAGGTAAACAATGAGCAGTTCTTC. This sequence encodes CASSSLGQVNNEQFF.

This clonotype has ten or more counts. The rearrangement uses TRBV27 and TRBJ2-6; possibly TRBD2 for D (6 bases). With 8 bases removed from V and 2 bases from J, the gap between germline ends came to 7 bases. CDR1 and CDR2 from the germline V gene are MNHEY and SMNVEV (reference sequence). This CDR3 comprises 13 residues. DNA of the CDR3: TGTGCCAGCCGGAGGGCTGGGGCCAACGTCCTGACTTTC. It is translated as CASRRAGANVLTF.

This clonotype was observed many times. This chain links TRBV5-1 with TRBJ2-2; no reliable D call. The germline V and J ends were trimmed by 0 bases and 3 bases, with 6 bases remaining between them. This CDR3 comprises 14 residues. The germline V gene encodes CDR1 SGHRS and CDR2 YFSETQ. CDR3 sequence: CASSLGADTGELFF. As DNA, the CDR3 is TGCGCCAGCAGCTTGGGCGCGGACACCGGGGAGCTGTTTTTT.

On this clonotype itself: This may arise from a read error, as a much more abundant clone is one base away. The chain has TRBV4-2 and TRBJ2-1, with D perhaps TRBD1 (5 bases). The CDR3 sequence is 13 residues long. The germline V gene encodes CDR1 LGHNA and CDR2 YNFKEQ. Deletions cut 4 bases from V and 9 bases from J, with 13 bases between. In DNA form, the CDR3 reads TGTGCCAGCAGCCCAGGGCTCCTAAGTGAGCAGTTCTTC. It specifies CASSPGLLSEQFF.

The table lists this clonotype with many counts. The rearrangement links TRBV6-2 or TRBV6-3 to TRBJ1-6; D is unresolved. Trimming pared 2 bases from V and 2 bases from J, leaving 4 bases between. There are 14 residues in the CDR3. Germline-derived CDR1 and CDR2 are MNHEY and SVGEGT. The CDR3 spells CASSYGAYNSPLHF. CDR3 DNA sequence: TGTGCCAGCAGTTACGGAGCCTATAATTCACCCCTCCACTTT.

This clonotype occurred many times. This sequence joins TRBV12-3 or TRBV12-4 and TRBJ1-2; D remains ambiguous. The CDR3 is 15 amino acids. Trimming took 3 bases from V and 3 from J, leaving 14 bases between them. The CDR3 nucleotides are TGTGCCAGCAGTTTGGAGAATGGAGGGTACTATGGCTACACCTTC. Translated: CASSLENGGYYGYTF.

By proportion, this clonotype is medium-sized (0.01 to 0.1%). V is TRBV5-5 and J is TRBJ2-7; 8 bases agree with TRBD1. The CDR3 is 15 amino acids. V shed 0 bases, J shed 3 bases, and the junction held 5 bases outside the gene matches. The germline CDR1 and CDR2 sequences are SGHKS and YYEKEE (reference sequence). In DNA form, the CDR3 reads TGTGCCAGCAGCTTGGTTGGGACAGGCGTCTACGAGCAGTACTTC. Its protein product is CASSLVGTGVYEQYF.

This clonotype came up many times. The chain is built from TRBV30 and TRBJ1-1; D unclear. This CDR3 spans 13 amino acids. Per germline, CDR1 GTSNPN and CDR2 SVGIG (reference sequence). V lost 0 bases and J lost 0, with 5 bases in between. The CDR3 DNA is TGTGCCTGGAGTGTACAGATGAACACTGAAGCTTTCTTT. Translating it yields CAWSVQMNTEAFF.

On this clonotype itself: This could be a read error, since a much larger clone is one nucleotide away. The chain couples TRBV19 to TRBJ1-5; D not resolved. Trimming left V 5 bases short and J 2 bases short, with 7 bases between. CDR3 length: 13 amino acids. CDR1 and CDR2 (germline): LNHDA, SQIVND (reference sequence). DNA of the CDR3: TGTGCCAGTAGTGCCTTAGGCAATCAGCCCCAGCATTTT. It codes for CASSALGNQPQHF.

This clonotype appeared many times. This rearrangement joins TRBV25-1 to TRBJ1-2, with D maybe TRBD1 (5 bases). The CDR3 is 14 amino acids. The ends were cut back, 5 bases at V and 5 bases at J, with 15 bases in the middle. Per the germline V gene, CDR1 is MGHDK and CDR2 is SYGVNS. In DNA form, the CDR3 reads TGTGCCAGCAGTCTCGCAGGGAGGGGTTATGGCTACACCTTC. This codes for CASSLAGRGYGYTF.

This clonotype was observed many times. The rearrangement uses TRBV30 and TRBJ2-1, with D unresolved. The CDR3 spans 13 residues. V was trimmed by 3 bases and J by 7 bases, leaving 13 bases between them. Germline assignment: CDR1 GTSNPN and CDR2 SVGIG (reference sequence). The chain's CDR3 is CAWRTLNENEQFF. The CDR3 region has the DNA TGTGCCTGGAGGACACTCAATGAGAATGAGCAGTTCTTC.